This T cell receptor (beta chain) came from a study of blood T cell repertoires in COVID-19. On the study more broadly: Acute-phase and convalescent COVID-19 samples originated in the United States, Italy and Spain. T cells, B-cell-depleted T cells, or PBMCs supplied cDNA or gDNA.

The CDR3 loop spans 16 amino acids. The germline V and J ends were trimmed by 5 bases and 6 bases, with 20 bases remaining between them. Looked up from germline, CDR1 is SGHTA and CDR2 is FQGNSA. Original handling: The authors estimated nucleated cell counts from reference gene primer amplification. The assay was immunoSEQ multiplex PCR, and TCRdb's table has in-frame clones only and misses some. The V and J calls and clone size are taken from that table; D and trimming were inferred from the DNA. The sample yields roughly 200,000 clones, approximately 82% seen once. V gene TRBV7-2 combines with J gene TRBJ2-1; tentative D call: TRBD1 (6 bases). The sequenced material came from peripheral blood. This clonotype originated in a man aged 40-50 years with active or convalescent COVID-19. The CDR3 coding sequence is TGTGCCAGCAGCCAAGCCTCAACACAGGGCGGCAATGAGCAGTTCTTC. Encoded protein: CASSQASTQGGNEQFF.